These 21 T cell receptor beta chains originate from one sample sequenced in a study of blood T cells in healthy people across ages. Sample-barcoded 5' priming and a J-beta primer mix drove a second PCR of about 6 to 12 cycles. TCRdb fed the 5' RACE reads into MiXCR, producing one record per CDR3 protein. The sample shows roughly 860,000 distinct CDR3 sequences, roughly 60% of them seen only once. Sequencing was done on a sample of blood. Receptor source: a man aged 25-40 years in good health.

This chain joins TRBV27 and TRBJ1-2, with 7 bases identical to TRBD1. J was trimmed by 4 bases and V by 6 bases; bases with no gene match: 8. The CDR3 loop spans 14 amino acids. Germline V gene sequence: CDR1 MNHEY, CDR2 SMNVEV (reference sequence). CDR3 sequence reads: CASRGGGLGYGYTF. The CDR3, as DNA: TGTGCCAGCAGGGGAGGGGGCCTTGGCTATGGCTACACCTTC.

The CDR3 DNA is TGTGCCAGCAGCCCCCGGGGACAGAACACTGAAGCTTTCTTT. This translates into CASSPRGQNTEAFF. The genes are TRBV3-1 and TRBJ1-1; tentatively, D is TRBD1 (6 bases). Germline-derived CDR1 and CDR2 are LGHDT and YNNKEL (reference sequence). Between the trimmed V and J ends, which lost 4 bases and 1 base, there was a span of 10 bases. This CDR3 is built from 14 residues.

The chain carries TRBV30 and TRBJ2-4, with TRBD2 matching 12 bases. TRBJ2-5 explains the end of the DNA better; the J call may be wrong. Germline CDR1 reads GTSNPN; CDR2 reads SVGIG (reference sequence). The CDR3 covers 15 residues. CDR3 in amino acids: CAWSVGLAGFETQYF. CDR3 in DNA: TGTGCCTGGAGTGTCGGACTAGCGGGGTTTGAGACCCAGTACTTC.

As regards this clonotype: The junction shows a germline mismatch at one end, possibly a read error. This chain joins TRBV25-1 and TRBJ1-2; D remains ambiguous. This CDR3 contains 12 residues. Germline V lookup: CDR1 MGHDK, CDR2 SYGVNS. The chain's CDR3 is CASRDHRAGCTF. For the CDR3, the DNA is TGTGCCAGCAGAGACCACCGTGCTGGCTGCACCTTC.

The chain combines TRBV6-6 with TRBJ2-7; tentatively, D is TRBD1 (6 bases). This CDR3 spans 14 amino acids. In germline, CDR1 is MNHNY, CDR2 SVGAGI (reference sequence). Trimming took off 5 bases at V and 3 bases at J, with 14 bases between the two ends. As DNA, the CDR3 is TGTGCCAGCAGTGACAGGTTACACTTCTACGAGCAGTACTTC. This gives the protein CASSDRLHFYEQYF.

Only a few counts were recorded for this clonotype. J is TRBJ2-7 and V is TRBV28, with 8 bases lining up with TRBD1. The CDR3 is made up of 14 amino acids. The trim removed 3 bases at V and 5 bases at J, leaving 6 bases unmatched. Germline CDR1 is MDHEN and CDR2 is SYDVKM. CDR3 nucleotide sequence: TGTGCCAGCAGTTTTGGACAGGGAACCGACGAGCAGTACTTC. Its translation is CASSFGQGTDEQYF.

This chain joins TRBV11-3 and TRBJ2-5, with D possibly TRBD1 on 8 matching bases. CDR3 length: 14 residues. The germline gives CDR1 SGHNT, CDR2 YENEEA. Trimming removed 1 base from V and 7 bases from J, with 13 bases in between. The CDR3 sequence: CASSLGHRGGTQYF. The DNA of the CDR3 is TGTGCCAGCAGCTTAGGCCACAGGGGGGGGACCCAGTACTTC.

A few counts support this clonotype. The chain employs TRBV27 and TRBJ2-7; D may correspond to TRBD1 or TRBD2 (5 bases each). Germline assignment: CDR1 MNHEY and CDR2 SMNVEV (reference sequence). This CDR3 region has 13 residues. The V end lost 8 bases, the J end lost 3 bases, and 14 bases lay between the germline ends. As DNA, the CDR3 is TGTGCCAGCGGCACCGGGACCCTCTACGAGCAGTACTTC. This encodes CASGTGTLYEQYF.

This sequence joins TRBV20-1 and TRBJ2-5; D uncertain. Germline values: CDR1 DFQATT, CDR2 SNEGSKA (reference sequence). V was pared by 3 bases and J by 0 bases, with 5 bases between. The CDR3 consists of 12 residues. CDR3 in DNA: TGCAGTGCTAGTCTCTACCAAGAGACCCAGTACTTC. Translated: CSASLYQETQYF.

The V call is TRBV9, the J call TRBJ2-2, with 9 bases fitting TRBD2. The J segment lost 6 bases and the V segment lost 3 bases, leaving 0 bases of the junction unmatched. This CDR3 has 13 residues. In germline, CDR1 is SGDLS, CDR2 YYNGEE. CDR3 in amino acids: CASSGTSAGELFF. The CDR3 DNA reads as TGTGCCAGCAGCGGGACTAGCGCCGGGGAGCTGTTTTTT.

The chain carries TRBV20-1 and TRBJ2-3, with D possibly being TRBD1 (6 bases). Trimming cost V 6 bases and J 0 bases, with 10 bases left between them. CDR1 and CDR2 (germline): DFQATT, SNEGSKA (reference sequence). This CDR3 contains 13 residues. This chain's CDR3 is CSALDRSTDTQYF. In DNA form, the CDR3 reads TGCAGTGCGTTGGACAGAAGCACAGATACGCAGTATTTT.

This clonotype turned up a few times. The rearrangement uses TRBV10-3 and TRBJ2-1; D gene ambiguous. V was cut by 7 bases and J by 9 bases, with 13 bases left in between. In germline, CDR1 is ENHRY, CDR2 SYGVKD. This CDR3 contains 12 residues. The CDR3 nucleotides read TGTGCCATCATTGACACGTGGGGTGAGCAGTTCTTC. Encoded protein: CAIIDTWGEQFF.

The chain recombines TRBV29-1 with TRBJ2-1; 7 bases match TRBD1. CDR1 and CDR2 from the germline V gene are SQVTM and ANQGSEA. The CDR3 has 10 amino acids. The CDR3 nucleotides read TGCAGTGCACAGGGGACTGAGCAGTTCTTC. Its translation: CSAQGTEQFF.

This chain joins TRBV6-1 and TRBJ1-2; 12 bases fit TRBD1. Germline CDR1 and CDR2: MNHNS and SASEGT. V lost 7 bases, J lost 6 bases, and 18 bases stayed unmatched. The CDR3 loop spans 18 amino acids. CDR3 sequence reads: CASTTGTGGAELIDGYTF. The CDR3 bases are TGTGCCAGCACTACCGGGACAGGGGGCGCCGAGTTGATTGATGGCTACACCTTC.

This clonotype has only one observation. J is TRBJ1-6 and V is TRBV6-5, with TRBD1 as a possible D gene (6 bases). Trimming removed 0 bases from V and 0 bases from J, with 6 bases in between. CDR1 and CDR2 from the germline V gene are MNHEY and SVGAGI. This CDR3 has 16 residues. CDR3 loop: CASSYSTGSYNSPLHF. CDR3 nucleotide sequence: TGTGCCAGCAGTTACTCGACAGGCTCCTATAATTCACCCCTCCACTTT.

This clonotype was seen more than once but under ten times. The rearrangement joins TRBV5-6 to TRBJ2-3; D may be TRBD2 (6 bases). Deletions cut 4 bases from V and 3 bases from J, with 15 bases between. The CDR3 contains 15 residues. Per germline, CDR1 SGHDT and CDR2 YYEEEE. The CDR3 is CASSVPGLRTDTQYF. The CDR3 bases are TGTGCCAGCAGCGTTCCGGGACTGAGAACAGATACGCAGTATTTT.

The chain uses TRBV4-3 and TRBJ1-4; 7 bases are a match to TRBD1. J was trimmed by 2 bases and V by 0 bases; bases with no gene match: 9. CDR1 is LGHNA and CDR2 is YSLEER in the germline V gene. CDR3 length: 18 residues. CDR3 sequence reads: CASSQDFGSTGTNEKLFF. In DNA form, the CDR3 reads TGCGCCAGCAGCCAAGATTTCGGTTCGACAGGGACTAATGAAAAACTGTTTTTT.

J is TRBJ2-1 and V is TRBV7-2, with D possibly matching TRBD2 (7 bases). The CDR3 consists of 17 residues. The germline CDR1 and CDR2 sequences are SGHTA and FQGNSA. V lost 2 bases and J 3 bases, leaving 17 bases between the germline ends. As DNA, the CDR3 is TGTGCCAGCAGCTTAAGGGGGGGATCTCGCTACTACAATGAGCAGTTCTTC. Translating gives CASSLRGGSRYYNEQFF.

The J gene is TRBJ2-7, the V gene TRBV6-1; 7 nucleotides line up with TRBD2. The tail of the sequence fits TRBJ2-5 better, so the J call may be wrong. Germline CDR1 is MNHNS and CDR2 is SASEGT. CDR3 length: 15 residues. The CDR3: CASSALSGVGETQYF. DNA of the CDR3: TGTGCCAGCAGTGCCCTCAGCGGGGTAGGGGAGACCCAGTACTTC.

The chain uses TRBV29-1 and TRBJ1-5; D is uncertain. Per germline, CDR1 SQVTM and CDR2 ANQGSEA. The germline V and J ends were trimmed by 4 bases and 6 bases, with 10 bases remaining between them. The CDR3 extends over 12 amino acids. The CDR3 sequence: CSVGSEGQPQHF. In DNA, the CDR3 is TGCAGCGTTGGCAGTGAAGGTCAGCCCCAGCATTTT.

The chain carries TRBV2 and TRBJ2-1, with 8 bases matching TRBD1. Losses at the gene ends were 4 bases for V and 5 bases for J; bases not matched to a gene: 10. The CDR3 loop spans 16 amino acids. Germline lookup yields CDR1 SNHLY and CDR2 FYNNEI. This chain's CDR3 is CASSVPDRAYHNEQFF. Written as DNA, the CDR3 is TGTGCCAGCAGTGTCCCGGACAGGGCCTATCACAATGAGCAGTTCTTC.